What follows is one TCR beta chain and its context. The antigen remains undetermined. This record belongs to a study of T cells in localized non-small cell lung cancer. Using immunoSEQ multiplex PCR, the repertoire was profiled, and TCRdb retains in-frame clones only, with some absent. The table has about 28,000 clones, 80% to 95% seen once; the top ten hold approximately 30%. The CDR3 spans 16 residues. Trimming cost V 0 bases and J 6 bases, with 14 bases left between them. Germline V CDR1 and CDR2: KGHSH, LQKENI. Study-wide points: Owing to sequencing of a solitary tumor region, heterogeneity cannot be discounted. Paired adjacent lung recovered a median about 61 of the top 100 tumor clones. Uninvolved adjacent lung showed peak T cell clonality, exceeding tumor.

The chain recombines TRBV18 with TRBJ2-2; possibly TRBD1 for D (5 bases). The source was peripheral blood, collected before any cancer treatment. The clonotype comes from a female donor over 55 with stage I lung adenocarcinoma. CDR3 sequence: CASSPPDPGFPGELFF. DNA of the CDR3: TGTGCCAGCTCACCACCGGATCCAGGGTTCCCCGGGGAGCTGTTTTTT.